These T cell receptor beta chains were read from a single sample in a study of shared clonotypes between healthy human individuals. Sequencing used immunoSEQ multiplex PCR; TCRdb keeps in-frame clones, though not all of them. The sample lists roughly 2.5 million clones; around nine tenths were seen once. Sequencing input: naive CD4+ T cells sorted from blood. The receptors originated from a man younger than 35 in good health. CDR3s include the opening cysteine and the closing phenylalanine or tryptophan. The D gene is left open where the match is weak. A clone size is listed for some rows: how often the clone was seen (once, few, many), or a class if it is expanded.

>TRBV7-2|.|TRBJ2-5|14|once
TGTGCCAGCAGCTTATTGACTTTGCAAGAGACCCAGTACTTC
CASSLLTLQETQYF
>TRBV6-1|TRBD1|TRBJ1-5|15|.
TGTGCCAGCAGTGAAAGCGTAGGGGGCGGTCAGCCCCAGCATTTT
CASSESVGGGQPQHF
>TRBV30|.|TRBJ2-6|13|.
TGTGCCCGCTCAGGCTCTGGGGCCAACGTCCTGACTTTC
CARSGSGANVLTF
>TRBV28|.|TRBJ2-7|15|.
TGTGCCAGCAGTCGATCCAGGGGCCCCGTGCACGAGCAGTACTTC
CASSRSRGPVHEQYF
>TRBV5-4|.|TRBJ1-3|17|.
TGTGCCAGCAGCTTGGGGGGAGCTGGACAGAATGGAAACACCATATATTTT
CASSLGGAGQNGNTIYF
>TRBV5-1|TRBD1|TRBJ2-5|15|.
TGCGCCAGCAGCTCGAACAGGGGGTTGCAAGAGACCCAGTACTTC
CASSSNRGLQETQYF
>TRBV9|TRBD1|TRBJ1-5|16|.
TGTGCCAGCAGTCCGGGTACAGGGGAGCGCAATCAGCCCCAGCATTTT
CASSPGTGERNQPQHF
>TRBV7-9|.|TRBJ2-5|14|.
TGTGCCAGCAGCTTAGAAGGGGGAGCAGAGACCCAGTACTTC
CASSLEGGAETQYF
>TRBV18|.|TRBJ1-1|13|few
TGTGCCAGCTACCGGGACGGGATCACTGAAGCTTTCTTT
CASYRDGITEAFF
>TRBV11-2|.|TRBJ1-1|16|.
TGTGCCAGCAGCTTACTAAATTCAGGGGCCGGAACTGAAGCTTTCTTT
CASSLLNSGAGTEAFF
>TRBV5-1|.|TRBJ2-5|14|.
TGCGCCAGCAGCTTGGCGGGGGGCGGGGAGACCCAGTACTTC
CASSLAGGGETQYF
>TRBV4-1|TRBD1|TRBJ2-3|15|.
TGCGCCAGCAGCCACGGACAGGGGAGCACAGATACGCAGTATTTT
CASSHGQGSTDTQYF
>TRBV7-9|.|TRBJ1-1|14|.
TGTGCCAGCAGCCCGCAGACAGGGAACACTGAAGCTTTCTTT
CASSPQTGNTEAFF
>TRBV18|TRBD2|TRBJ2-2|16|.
TGTGCCAGCTCACCAGGCACAGGGACTAGTTCCGGGGAGCTGTTTTTT
CASSPGTGTSSGELFF
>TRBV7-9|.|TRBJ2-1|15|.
TGTGCCAGCAGCTCTGGCCGCTTGGGCTACAATGAGCAGTTCTTC
CASSSGRLGYNEQFF
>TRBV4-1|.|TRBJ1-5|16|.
TGCGCCAGCAGCCACCTAGACAGTTATCTAGGGCAGCCCCAGCATTTT
CASSHLDSYLGQPQHF
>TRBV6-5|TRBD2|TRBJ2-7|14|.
TGTGCCAGCAGGCGGGGGGACGCGTCCTACGAGCAGTACTTC
CASRRGDASYEQYF
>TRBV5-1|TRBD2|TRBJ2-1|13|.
TGCGCCAGCAGCCTAGCGGGAGTAGATGAGCAGTTCTTC
CASSLAGVDEQFF
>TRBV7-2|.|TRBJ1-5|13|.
TGTGCCAGCAGTGACAGCCTGGATCAGCCCCAGCATTTT
CASSDSLDQPQHF
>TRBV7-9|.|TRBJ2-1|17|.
TGTGCCAGCAGCACCGGGACATTCTCAAGCTCCTACAATGAGCAGTTCTTC
CASSTGTFSSSYNEQFF
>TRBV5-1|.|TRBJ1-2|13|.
TGCGCCAGCAGCTTGGAATTCGGGGGTGGCTACACCTTC
CASSLEFGGGYTF
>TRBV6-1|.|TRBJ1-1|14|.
TGTGCCAGCAGTGAAGCGGGGACACATACTGAAGCTTTCTTT
CASSEAGTHTEAFF
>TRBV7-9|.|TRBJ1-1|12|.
TGTGCCAGCAGCTTTGGGGGGTCGGGAGCTTTCTTT
CASSFGGSGAFF
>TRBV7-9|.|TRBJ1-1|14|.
TGTGCCAGCAGCTTAGCGACAGTGAACACTGAAGCTTTCTTT
CASSLATVNTEAFF
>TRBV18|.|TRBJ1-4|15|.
TGTGCCAGCTCCCCGGCGGGGGCAACTAATGAAAAACTGTTTTTT
CASSPAGATNEKLFF
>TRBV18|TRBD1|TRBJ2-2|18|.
TGTGCCAGCCCAGGTCGCGGACAGGGGGCGTTGAACACCGGGGAGCTGTTTTTT
CASPGRGQGALNTGELFF
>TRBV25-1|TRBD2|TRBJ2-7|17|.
TGTGCCAGCAGTGCCCCCACTGGTAGCGGGAGGGAGGGGGAGCAGTACTTC
CASSAPTGSGREGEQYF
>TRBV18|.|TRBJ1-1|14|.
TGTGCCAGCTCACCAGCAGGTGTGGGCACTGAAGCTTTCTTT
CASSPAGVGTEAFF
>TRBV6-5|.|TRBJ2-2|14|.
TGTGCCAGCAGTTACGCCCAGGACACCGGGGAGCTGTTTTTT
CASSYAQDTGELFF
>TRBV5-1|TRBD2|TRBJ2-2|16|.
TGCGCCAGCAGCGCCGCACTAGCGATCAACACCGGGGAGCTGTTTTTT
CASSAALAINTGELFF
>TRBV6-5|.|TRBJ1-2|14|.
TGTGCCAGCAGTTTAGACAGGACCCTGCATGGCTACACCTTC
CASSLDRTLHGYTF
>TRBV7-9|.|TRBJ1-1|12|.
TGTGCCAGCAGCCGACACGGAGGTGAAGCTTTCTTT
CASSRHGGEAFF
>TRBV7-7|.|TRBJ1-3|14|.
TGTGCTAGCAGCCCGCAGGGAGCTGGAAACACCATATATTTT
CASSPQGAGNTIYF
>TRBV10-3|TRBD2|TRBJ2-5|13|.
TGTGCCACCGGACTAGCGGCCCAAGAGACCCAGTACTTC
CATGLAAQETQYF
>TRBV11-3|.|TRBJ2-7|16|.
TGTGCCAGCAGCACGCCGAGGGGGGACAGTTACTACGAGCAGTACTTC
CASSTPRGDSYYEQYF
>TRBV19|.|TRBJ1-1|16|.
TGTGCCAGTAAAGATACCCCTTTGCTGGGAAGGACTGAAGCTTTCTTT
CASKDTPLLGRTEAFF
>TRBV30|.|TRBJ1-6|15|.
TGTGCCTGGGATGGATACGAGGGGAGTACTTCACCCCTCCACTTT
CAWDGYEGSTSPLHF
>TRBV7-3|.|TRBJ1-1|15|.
TGTGCCAGCAGCTTATCACGGGGGATGAACACTGAAGCTTTCTTT
CASSLSRGMNTEAFF
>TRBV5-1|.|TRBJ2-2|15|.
TGCGCCAGCAGCTTGGCGGACACCAGTACCGGGGAGCTGTTTTTT
CASSLADTSTGELFF
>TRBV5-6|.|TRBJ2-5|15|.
TGTGCCAGCAAACCAACCCCGGGGGGCTCGGAGACCCAGTACTTC
CASKPTPGGSETQYF
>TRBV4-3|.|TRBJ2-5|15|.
TGCGCCAGCAGCCGGGAAATAGGGACACAAGAGACCCAGTACTTC
CASSREIGTQETQYF
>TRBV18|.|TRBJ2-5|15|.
TGTGCCAGCTCACCAACAGCGGACCCCCGGGAGACCCAGTACTTC
CASSPTADPRETQYF